This T cell receptor beta chain was obtained from a study of blood T cell repertoires in COVID-19. For the study at large: From T cells, B-cell-depleted T cells, or PBMCs came the material, which was cDNA or gDNA.

The authors' processing: Nucleated cell number was recorded as an estimate derived from reference gene primer amplification. The method was immunoSEQ multiplex PCR; TCRdb's version includes in-frame clones alone and lacks a portion of them. V and J calls and clone size are as listed in that table; D and trimming were resolved from the DNA. Seen here are 150,000 or so clones, over 70% observed once, and the top ten hold about 5.8%. There are 15 residues in the CDR3. From germline, CDR1 is LGHDT and CDR2 YNNKEL (reference sequence). Trimming shortened V by 0 bases and J by 4 bases, and 10 bases separated the two germline ends. Donors were grouped by their self-reported clinical history.

Sequencing used PBMCs or T cells enriched from blood (not recorded which). The chain carries TRBV3-1 (or the pseudogene TRBV3-2) and TRBJ1-3; possibly TRBD1 for D (5 bases). The sequence was collected from a woman aged 35 to 49 with acute COVID-19. The CDR3 coding sequence is TGTGCCAGCAGCCAAGATGGGGGGGGAGGAAACACCATATATTTT. This gives the protein CASSQDGGGGNTIYF.